Each of the 18 T cell receptor beta chains below was sequenced from the same sample in a study of T cells expressing NK-cell markers. Using the 5' RACE reads, TCRdb records one entry per CDR3 protein without DNA. The table lists about 3,000 distinct CDR3 sequences, with less than 40% in the top ten. The sequencing input was blood T cells: a sorted CD56 or NKG2C T cell subset, CD4+ or CD8+ T cells, or bulk PBMC T cells (not recorded which). The receptors stem from a young woman in good health.

V is TRBV6-5 and J is TRBJ2-2; TCRdb indicates TRBD1, and absent DNA this call remains unverified. This CDR3 region has 14 residues. CDR1 and CDR2 from the germline V gene are MNHEY and SVGAGI. CDR3 protein: CASHRGPDTGELFF.

This rearrangement joins TRBV6-4 to TRBJ1-1; TCRdb selects TRBD1, and the lack of DNA leaves this call unchecked. This CDR3 comprises 14 residues. Germline assignment: CDR1 MRHNA and CDR2 SNTAGT. Here the CDR3 reads CASSAPCPGTEAFF.

According to its frequency, this clonotype is medium-sized. The rearrangement links TRBV4-3 to TRBJ2-7; TCRdb proposes TRBD2, but this gene call is untestable without DNA. Germline lookup yields CDR1 LGHNA and CDR2 YSLEER. The CDR3 has 15 amino acids. The chain's CDR3 is CASSQDRTGRDEQYF.

This chain joins TRBV20-1 and TRBJ2-5; the TRBD2 assignment by TCRdb is unverifiable without DNA. Per the germline V gene, CDR1 is DFQATT and CDR2 is SNEGSKA (reference sequence). The CDR3 has 14 amino acids. The CDR3: CSAKGTSGQETQYF.

This chain links TRBV20-1 with TRBJ1-1; lacking DNA, the TRBD1 call made by TCRdb goes unchecked. Germline CDR1 is DFQATT and CDR2 is SNEGSKA (reference sequence). The CDR3 consists of 12 residues. CDR3 region: CSATLRSTEAFF.

According to its frequency, this clonotype is medium-sized (0.01 to 0.1%). This chain uses TRBV6-5 with TRBJ2-5; the D call from TCRdb, TRBD2, cannot be confirmed without DNA. This CDR3 comprises 15 residues. Looked up from germline, CDR1 is MNHEY and CDR2 is SVGAGI. CDR3 region: CASSAATSGSQTQYF.

This clonotype counts as medium-sized by frequency. V gene TRBV20-1 combines with J gene TRBJ2-7; TCRdb designates TRBD2, a call that cannot be tested without DNA. Per the germline V gene, CDR1 is DFQATT and CDR2 is SNEGSKA (reference sequence). The CDR3 consists of 13 residues. The CDR3 loop is CSAGFSILPEQYF.

This chain joins TRBV4-3 and TRBJ2-2; TCRdb's assignment of TRBD1 cannot be checked, as there is no DNA. The length of the CDR3 is 17 residues. CDR1 and CDR2 (germline): LGHNA, YSLEER. The CDR3 region is CASSQDLQGVVTGELFF.

The chain couples TRBV6-1 to TRBJ2-2; TCRdb's assignment of TRBD1 cannot be checked, as there is no DNA. The germline CDR1 and CDR2 sequences are MNHNS and SASEGT. This CDR3 spans 15 amino acids. CDR3: CASKIGEWGTGELFF.

The gene calls are TRBV20-1 and TRBJ1-5; the TCRdb call, TRBD1, lacks DNA for checking. Germline V gene lookup returns CDR1 DFQATT and CDR2 SNEGSKA (reference sequence). There are 16 residues in the CDR3. CDR3: CSARAPGGQGNQPQHF.

V usage is TRBV12-3 or TRBV12-4 and J usage is TRBJ2-2; TCRdb gives TRBD1 as the D gene, but with no DNA this cannot be confirmed. This CDR3 comprises 14 residues. CDR3: CASGGHQNTGELFF.

This clonotype is called medium-sized based on its frequency. J is TRBJ1-6 and V is TRBV7-2; TCRdb lists TRBD1, though no DNA is available to test this call. This CDR3 spans 13 amino acids. Germline CDR1 is SGHTA and CDR2 is FQGNSA. CDR3: CASSSLVDSPLHF.

This chain uses TRBV12-3 or TRBV12-4 with TRBJ1-1. The CDR3 is made up of 15 amino acids. The CDR3 is CASSGQPGLNTEAFF.

This clonotype is labeled medium-sized based on frequency. The chain links TRBV7-9 to TRBJ1-3; TCRdb's D gene call, TRBD1, goes unchecked for lack of DNA. Germline-derived CDR1 and CDR2 are SEHNR and FQNEAQ (reference sequence). This CDR3 contains 14 residues. The CDR3 sequence is CASSLGRAGNTIYF.

The gene calls are TRBV12-3 or TRBV12-4 and TRBJ2-5; the TRBD1 assignment by TCRdb is unverifiable without DNA. The CDR3 contains 14 residues. The CDR3 spells CASTHGTLSRTQYF.

According to its frequency, this clonotype is medium-sized. This chain links TRBV10-3 with TRBJ2-1. Looked up from germline, CDR1 is ENHRY and CDR2 is SYGVKD. This CDR3 region has 15 residues. CDR3 amino acids: CAISESGGSYNEQFF.

This chain uses TRBV3-1 with TRBJ2-3. The CDR3 contains 13 residues. Germline CDR1 is LGHDT and CDR2 is YNNKEL (reference sequence). This chain's CDR3 is CASSSPYTDTQYF.

The V call is TRBV5-1, the J call TRBJ1-1; no DNA is available, so the TRBD1 call from TCRdb remains unchecked. Germline lookup yields CDR1 SGHRS and CDR2 YFSETQ. The CDR3 runs to 15 residues. Here the CDR3 reads CASSTRQGLNTEAFF.